One sample yielded the 17 T cell receptor beta chains listed below, sequenced in a study of identical twins. TCRdb re-called the 5' RACE reads with MiXCR, one entry per CDR3 protein. Of some 590,000 distinct CDR3 sequences in the sample, over 8.5% were seen once. Another study also made use of these data, one on yellow fever vaccine responses in identical twins.

The sample was PBMCs. These receptor sequences come from a woman aged 18 to 35 in good health.

The sample holds one count of this clonotype. The V call is TRBV6-1, the J call TRBJ2-1; D possibly corresponds to TRBD1 (5 bases). This CDR3 contains 13 residues. V lost 7 bases and J lost 5, with 12 bases in between. Germline CDR1 and CDR2: MNHNS and SASEGT. CDR3 amino acids: CASMRDSDNEQFF. The CDR3 DNA is TGTGCCAGCATGAGAGACAGTGACAATGAGCAGTTCTTC.

This clonotype has only a few counts. This sequence joins TRBV4-3 and TRBJ2-3; 8 nucleotides align to TRBD2. Trimming removed 0 bases from V and 2 bases from J; junction bases left unmatched: 7. The CDR3 extends over 17 amino acids. Germline loops: CDR1 LGHNA, CDR2 YSLEER. CDR3 nucleotide sequence: TGCGCCAGCAGCCAAGATCTCCTAGCGGGCTTCACAGATACGCAGTATTTT. It encodes CASSQDLLAGFTDTQYF.

This clonotype has a count of ten or more. The CDR3 reads CASNNRGISYEQYF. As DNA, the CDR3 is TGTGCCAGCAATAACAGGGGGATCTCCTACGAGCAGTACTTC. The chain links TRBV3-1 to TRBJ2-7, with 8 bases lining up with TRBD1. The V and J ends lost 7 bases and 0 bases, in that order; junction bases with no gene match: 5. This CDR3 is built from 14 residues. Germline assignment: CDR1 LGHDT and CDR2 YNNKEL (reference sequence).

This clonotype was seen a few times. The chain employs TRBV28 and TRBJ2-3; perhaps TRBD2 as D (5 bases). Germline V gives CDR1 MDHEN, CDR2 SYDVKM. The CDR3 totals 13 residues. V lost 4 bases and J lost 8, with 13 bases in between. The CDR3 DNA follows: TGTGCCAGCAGTTCCCCCGGGGTGGCTACGCAGTATTTT. It translates to CASSSPGVATQYF.

The chain uses TRBV7-9 and TRBJ1-1, with a weak D call TRBD1 (5 bases). Trimming removed 3 bases from V and 3 bases from J, with 11 bases in between. CDR1 is SEHNR and CDR2 is FQNEAQ in the germline V gene (reference sequence). The CDR3 is 14 amino acids. The CDR3 bases are TGTGCCAGCAGCTTCCCTGGGACGTACACTGAAGCTTTCTTT. It codes for CASSFPGTYTEAFF.

Worth noting for this clonotype: A read error may account for a junction end that differs from germline. CDR3 protein: CARGGGLATIF. The CDR3 bases are TGTGCCAGGGGCGGTGGACTAGCGACGATCTTC. This chain links TRBV5-4 with TRBJ2-1, with 9 bases that match TRBD2. The CDR3 runs 11 residues. Germline-derived CDR1 and CDR2 are SGHNT and YYREEE (reference sequence).

This clonotype was counted between two and nine times. This sequence joins TRBV18 and TRBJ2-7; 8 bases fit TRBD1. In germline, CDR1 is KGHSH, CDR2 LQKENI. V dropped 1 base and J dropped 3; count of bases not matched to a gene: 11. The length of the CDR3 is 17 residues. CDR3 sequence reads: CASSPQTRDRGYYEQYF. In nucleotides, the CDR3 is TGTGCCAGCTCACCACAGACTAGAGACAGGGGTTACTACGAGCAGTACTTC.

Many counts were recorded for this clonotype. The V call is TRBV7-9, the J call TRBJ2-3; D might be TRBD1 or TRBD2, each matching 5 bases. Germline values: CDR1 SEHNR, CDR2 FQNEAQ (reference sequence). This CDR3 contains 14 residues. V was pared by 3 bases and J by 2 bases, with 9 bases between. The CDR3 DNA follows: TGTGCCAGCAGCTTCGAGGGACCCACAGATACGCAGTATTTT. Encoded protein: CASSFEGPTDTQYF.

This clonotype was observed a handful of times. The chain combines TRBV5-1 with TRBJ2-1, with 8 bases that match TRBD1. V was pared by 2 bases and J by 4 bases, with 5 bases of the junction left unmatched. CDR1 and CDR2 (germline): SGHRS, YFSETQ. This CDR3 has 15 amino acids. CDR3 loop: CASSLGQGEYNEQFF. CDR3 nucleotide sequence: TGCGCCAGCAGCTTAGGACAGGGAGAATACAATGAGCAGTTCTTC.

Ten or more counts support this clonotype. The chain is built from TRBV7-2 and TRBJ2-2, with D possibly matching TRBD2 (5 bases). Trimming took off 1 base at V and 9 bases at J, with 15 bases between the two ends. The germline CDR1 and CDR2 sequences are SGHTA and FQGNSA. CDR3 length: 15 residues. CDR3 amino acids: CASSLGLALRWELFF. As DNA, the CDR3 is TGTGCCAGCAGCTTAGGGCTAGCCCTCAGGTGGGAGCTGTTTTTT.

This clonotype was observed a few times. This chain links TRBV20-1 with TRBJ2-3, with 11 bases lining up with TRBD2. CDR1 DFQATT and CDR2 SNEGSKA come from the germline V gene (reference sequence). This CDR3 has 14 residues. Trimming at V came to 5 bases and at J to 5 bases, leaving 6 bases not matched to a gene. CDR3 region: CSAFSGGAGDTQYF. The CDR3 region has the DNA TGCAGTGCTTTTAGCGGGGGGGCAGGAGATACGCAGTATTTT.

This clonotype occurred a few times. This chain uses TRBV12-3 or TRBV12-4 with TRBJ2-3; D is undetermined. The CDR3 contains 16 residues. Trimming took off 3 bases at V and 1 base at J, with 14 bases between the two ends. The CDR3 DNA is TGTGCCAGCAGTTTTTCCCGAACCCGTGGCACAGATACGCAGTATTTT. Translating it yields CASSFSRTRGTDTQYF.

In this sample, this clonotype turned up a few times. The gene calls are TRBV9 and TRBJ2-7, with D unresolved. Germline V gene sequence: CDR1 SGDLS, CDR2 YYNGEE. This CDR3 comprises 13 residues. The V end was cut by 1 base, the J end by 1 base, with 6 bases between. The CDR3 spells CASSVQDSYEQYF. DNA of the CDR3: TGTGCCAGCAGCGTACAGGATTCCTACGAGCAGTACTTC.

A few counts support this clonotype. This sequence joins TRBV7-9 and TRBJ2-5, with TRBD2 identical over 10 bases. This CDR3 region has 16 residues. Germline CDR1 is SEHNR and CDR2 is FQNEAQ (reference sequence). V dropped 5 bases and J dropped 2; count of bases not matched to a gene: 8. The CDR3 DNA reads as TGTGCCAGCAGCGACCGGACTAGCGGCCTTCAAGAGACCCAGTACTTC. This codes for CASSDRTSGLQETQYF.

This clonotype came up a few times. This chain joins TRBV5-1 and TRBJ1-1; maybe TRBD1 (5 bases). Trimming stripped 4 bases from V and 4 bases from J, with 14 bases between. The CDR3 covers 14 residues. CDR1 is SGHRS and CDR2 is YFSETQ in the germline V gene. The CDR3 loop is CASSPFDSGTEAFF. The CDR3 coding sequence is TGCGCCAGCAGCCCCTTCGACAGCGGCACTGAAGCTTTCTTT.

This clonotype was detected many times. This chain links TRBV29-1 with TRBJ2-2, with a tentative D call TRBD1 (6 bases). The CDR3 spans 14 residues. Germline values: CDR1 SQVTM, CDR2 ANQGSEA. The V end was cut by 4 bases, the J end by 5 bases, with 14 bases between. CDR3 in amino acids: CSVATGLSTGELFF. The CDR3 nucleotides read TGCAGCGTTGCAACAGGGCTTTCTACCGGGGAGCTGTTTTTT.

As for this clonotype: The conserved closing phenylalanine or tryptophan is absent in this CDR3, likely reflecting a read error. It is unclear where the CDR3 begins or ends on the DNA, so no DNA is shown, and the CDR3 is as TCRdb lists it. V is TRBV7-2 and J is TRBJ2-1; the D call TRBD2 from the table was never checked on the DNA. Counting both end residues, the CDR3 totals 9 amino acids. From germline, CDR1 is SGHTA and CDR2 FQGNSA. The chain's CDR3 is CASSSSGGD.